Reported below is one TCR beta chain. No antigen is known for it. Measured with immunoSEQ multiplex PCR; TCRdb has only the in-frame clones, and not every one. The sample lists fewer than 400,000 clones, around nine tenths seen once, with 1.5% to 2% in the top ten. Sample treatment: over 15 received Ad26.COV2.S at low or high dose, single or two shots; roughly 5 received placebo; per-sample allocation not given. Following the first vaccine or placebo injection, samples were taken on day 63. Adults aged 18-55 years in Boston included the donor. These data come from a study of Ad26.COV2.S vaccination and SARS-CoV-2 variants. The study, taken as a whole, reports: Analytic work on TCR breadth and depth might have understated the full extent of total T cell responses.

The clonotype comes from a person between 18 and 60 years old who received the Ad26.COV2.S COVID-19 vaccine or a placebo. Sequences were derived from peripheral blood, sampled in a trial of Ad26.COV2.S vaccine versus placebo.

In nucleotides, the CDR3 is TGTGCCAGCAGGTCCACCGGGGAGCTGTTTTTT. Its protein is CASRSTGELFF. V is TRBV6-5 and J is TRBJ2-2; D unclear. The CDR3 sequence is 11 residues long. The germline gives CDR1 MNHEY, CDR2 SVGAGI. Trimming removed 6 bases from V and 4 bases from J, with 3 bases in between.